Each of the 22 T cell receptor beta chains below was sequenced from the same sample in a study of T cells after posttransplantation cyclophosphamide. Clones were read by immunoSEQ multiplex PCR, and TCRdb kept only the in-frame ones, dropping some. The sample shows more than 50,000 clones, 86% of them seen only once. The sequenced sample was PBMCs. These receptors all come from a man aged 25 to 40 with a blood cancer, CMV-positive, and with a related stem cell donor.

The chain uses TRBV29-1 and TRBJ2-2; 9 bases match TRBD2. The germline gives CDR1 SQVTM, CDR2 ANQGSEA. The CDR3 spans 16 residues. J was trimmed by 1 base and V by 5 bases; bases with no gene match: 8. The CDR3 nucleotides read TGCAGCGTTTTTACTAGCGGGTACTTGAACACCGGGGAGCTGTTTTTT. This sequence encodes CSVFTSGYLNTGELFF.

This clone was found once. The V call is TRBV6-5, the J call TRBJ2-7; TRBD2 agrees at 7 bases. Per the germline V gene, CDR1 is MNHEY and CDR2 is SVGAGI. The ends lost 5 bases at V and 1 base at J; junction bases unmatched: 8. This CDR3 region has 15 residues. CDR3 in amino acids: CASSVSGLGSYEQYF. DNA for the CDR3: TGTGCCAGCAGTGTCTCCGGACTAGGGTCCTACGAGCAGTACTTC.

This sequence joins TRBV5-4 and TRBJ2-3, with TRBD2 identical over 9 bases. CDR1 and CDR2 from the germline V gene are SGHNT and YYREEE (reference sequence). The trim removed 0 bases at V and 2 bases at J, leaving 10 bases unmatched. There are 18 residues in the CDR3. DNA of the CDR3: TGTGCCAGCAGCTTGGGATTGCGGGAGGGCCTCTCCACAGATACGCAGTATTTT. The encoded protein is CASSLGLREGLSTDTQYF.

CDR3 residues: CSVEFSEQGVYGYTF. The CDR3 region has the DNA TGCAGCGTTGAATTCTCGGAACAGGGGGTTTACGGCTACACCTTC. The rearrangement links TRBV29-1 to TRBJ1-2; 8 nucleotides align to TRBD1. The CDR3 sequence is 15 residues long. Germline assignment: CDR1 SQVTM and CDR2 ANQGSEA. The trim removed 2 bases at V and 8 bases at J, leaving 13 bases unmatched.

This chain connects TRBV7-9 to TRBJ1-5, with D possibly matching TRBD1 (5 bases). V shed 5 bases and J shed 7 bases, with 12 bases lying between them. Per the germline V gene, CDR1 is SEHNR and CDR2 is FQNEAQ (reference sequence). CDR3 length: 13 amino acids. CDR3 in DNA: TGTGCCAGCAGCAGAGGGGAGGGCCAGCCCCAGCATTTT. The encoded protein is CASSRGEGQPQHF.

The V and J genes are TRBV7-8 and TRBJ2-5, with D possibly being TRBD2 (6 bases). This CDR3 is 14 amino acids long. V lost 4 bases and J lost 3, with 12 bases in between. Germline V CDR1 and CDR2: SGHVS, FQNEAQ. The CDR3 coding sequence is TGTGCCAGCAGCTCGGGACTGCACAAAGAGACCCAGTACTTC. It specifies CASSSGLHKETQYF.

This rearrangement joins TRBV6-1 to TRBJ2-1; 7 bases map to TRBD2. The CDR3 sequence is 14 residues long. In germline, CDR1 is MNHNS, CDR2 SASEGT. V lost 7 bases, J lost 9 bases, and 12 bases stayed unmatched. The CDR3 loop reads CASIRAGREGEQFF. CDR3 nucleotides: TGTGCCAGCATTCGAGCGGGAAGGGAAGGTGAGCAGTTCTTC.

The count of this clone is one. The V gene is TRBV4-3, the J gene TRBJ1-1, with a possible D match to TRBD1 (6 bases). V lost 4 bases and J lost 0, with 6 bases in between. The CDR3 sequence is 13 residues long. The germline V gene encodes CDR1 LGHNA and CDR2 YSLEER. The CDR3 DNA is TGCGCCAGCAGCCGGGGGCTGAACACTGAAGCTTTCTTT. Amino acids: CASSRGLNTEAFF.

The V call is TRBV15, the J call TRBJ2-5; no clear D. The germline V gene encodes CDR1 LNHNV and CDR2 YYDKDF (reference sequence). This CDR3 comprises 13 residues. The germline V and J ends were trimmed by 6 bases and 5 bases, with 13 bases remaining between them. The DNA for the CDR3 is TGTGCCACCAGTCGTGAGTTGTTCGAGACCCAGTACTTC. Its translation is CATSRELFETQYF. Drawing the rest from reference TRBV15 and TRBJ2-5, the complete variable domain is DAMVIQNPRYQVTQFGKPVTLSCSQTLNHNVMYWYQQKSSQAPKLLFHYYDKDFNNEADTPDNFQSRRPNTSFCFLDIRSPGLGDTAMYLCATSRELFETQYFGPGTRLLVL.

The J gene is TRBJ2-1, the V gene TRBV15; TRBD2 matches at 8 bases. In germline, CDR1 is LNHNV, CDR2 YYDKDF (reference sequence). V lost 1 base to trimming and J lost 8 bases; unmatched junction nucleotides: 7. This CDR3 region has 15 residues. The CDR3: CATSRATGGPDEQFF. The CDR3 DNA reads TGTGCCACCAGCAGAGCGACGGGAGGGCCCGATGAGCAGTTCTTC.

The sample holds one count of this clone. V and J are TRBV4-1 and TRBJ2-2; D possibly corresponds to TRBD1 (7 bases). Germline loops: CDR1 MGHRA, CDR2 YSYEKL. Trimming took 0 bases from V and 5 from J, leaving 16 bases between them. The CDR3 is made up of 17 amino acids. The CDR3 loop reads CASSQEWGPGGTGELFF. CDR3 DNA: TGCGCCAGCAGCCAAGAATGGGGTCCAGGGGGGACCGGGGAGCTGTTTTTT.

The V and J genes are TRBV28 and TRBJ1-3; 7 positions agree with TRBD1. The CDR3 has 15 residues. V gave up 6 bases and J gave up 3 bases; unmatched junction bases: 8. The germline V gene has CDR1 MDHEN and CDR2 SYDVKM. CDR3 in DNA: TGTGCCAGCAGGGACCGACAGGGCGGTGGAAACACCATATATTTT. Protein sequence: CASRDRQGGGNTIYF.

J is TRBJ2-5 and V is TRBV6-5; the D is unclear. Judging by the DNA end, TRBJ2-7 fits better; the J call may be wrong. The CDR3 loop spans 14 amino acids. The germline V gene has CDR1 MNHEY and CDR2 SVGAGI. CDR3 amino acids: CASTSLHSPYEQYF. The CDR3, as DNA: TGTGCCAGCACCTCATTACACAGCCCCTACGAGCAGTACTTC.

The chain employs TRBV27 and TRBJ2-3, with 11 bases matching TRBD2. This CDR3 region has 17 residues. From germline, CDR1 is MNHEY and CDR2 SMNVEV (reference sequence). The V gene end was trimmed by 4 bases and the J gene end by 0 bases; junction bases not matched to a gene: 6. CDR3 sequence (DNA): TGTGCCAGCAGTTCTAGACTAGCGGGACCTAGCACAGATACGCAGTATTTT. Translated: CASSSRLAGPSTDTQYF.

CDR3 bases: TGCAGCGTTGAAGATTCCGGGGGGGGGCCCCAGTACTTC. Translation: CSVEDSGGGPQYF. V is TRBV29-1 and J is TRBJ2-5; 8 bases agree with TRBD2. Trimming took 0 bases from V and 9 from J; bases not matched to a gene: 6. The CDR3 is made up of 13 amino acids. CDR1 and CDR2 from the germline V gene are SQVTM and ANQGSEA. The full variable domain, with the rest looked up from reference TRBV29-1 and TRBJ2-5, is SAVISQKPSRDICQRGTSLTIQCQVDSQVTMMFWYRQQPGQSLTLIATANQGSEATYESGFVIDKFPISRPNLTFSTLTVSNMSPEDSSIYLCSVEDSGGGPQYFGPGTRLLVL.

The chain employs TRBV27 and TRBJ2-7, with 9 bases matching TRBD1. Germline assignment: CDR1 MNHEY and CDR2 SMNVEV (reference sequence). This CDR3 spans 18 amino acids. J was trimmed by 2 bases and V by 6 bases; bases with no gene match: 17. The CDR3 coding sequence is TGTGCCAGCAGCCGTTTGGGCCTCCGGGGACAGGGAGCCTACGAGCAGTACTTC. Encoded protein: CASSRLGLRGQGAYEQYF.

V is TRBV9 and J is TRBJ2-1; the match to TRBD2 covers 9 bases. The CDR3 runs to 18 residues. V was pared by 0 bases and J by 1 base, with 8 bases of the junction left unmatched. Looked up from germline, CDR1 is SGDLS and CDR2 is YYNGEE. In DNA, the CDR3 is TGTGCCAGCAGCGTAGTTGTTAGCGGGGGAAGTTCCTACAATGAGCAGTTCTTC. It is translated as CASSVVVSGGSSYNEQFF. Supplemented by reference TRBV9 and TRBJ2-1, the full variable domain reads DSGVTQTPKHLITATGQRVTLRCSPRSGDLSVYWYQQSLDQGLQFLIQYYNGEERAKGNILERFSAQQFPDLHSELNLSSLELGDSALYFCASSVVVSGGSSYNEQFFGPGTRLTVL.

The rearrangement links TRBV11-1 to TRBJ1-2; 9 bases are a match to TRBD1. The germline gives CDR1 SGHAT, CDR2 FQDESV (reference sequence). This CDR3 comprises 15 residues. Trimming at V came to 5 bases and at J to 5 bases, leaving 9 bases not matched to a gene. CDR3 protein: CASSPTGTGIYGYTF. CDR3 coding DNA: TGTGCCAGCAGCCCAACCGGGACAGGGATTTATGGCTACACCTTC.

This clone came up a few times. The CDR3 coding sequence is TGTGCCATCAGTGACGTCAGGAAGAACACTGAAGCTTTCTTT. This encodes CAISDVRKNTEAFF. V and J are TRBV10-3 and TRBJ1-1, with unresolved D. Trimming shortened V by 3 bases and J by 1 base, and 9 bases separated the two germline ends. Germline-derived CDR1 and CDR2 are ENHRY and SYGVKD. The CDR3 covers 14 residues.

The chain joins TRBV11-2 to TRBJ2-3; 8 positions match TRBD2. Germline V gene data show CDR1 as SGHAT and CDR2 as FQNNGV. The CDR3 is 19 amino acids. The J segment lost 0 bases and the V segment lost 4 bases, leaving 15 bases of the junction unmatched. This chain's CDR3 is CASSSYPTTSGRSTDTQYF. As DNA, the CDR3 is TGTGCCAGCAGCTCCTACCCTACCACTAGCGGACGGAGCACAGATACGCAGTATTTT. Drawing the rest from reference TRBV11-2 and TRBJ2-3, the complete variable domain is EAGVAQSPRYKIIEKRQSVAFWCNPISGHATLYWYQQILGQGPKLLIQFQNNGVVDDSQLPKDRFSAERLKGVDSTLKIQPAKLEDSAVYLCASSSYPTTSGRSTDTQYFGPGTRLTVL.

The rearrangement joins TRBV19 to TRBJ2-3; TRBD1 matches at 10 bases. With V trimmed by 5 bases and J by 3 bases, 8 bases remained unmatched. The length of the CDR3 is 16 residues. CDR1 LNHDA and CDR2 SQIVND come from the germline V gene (reference sequence). The CDR3 DNA sequence: TGTGCCAGTAGTGCGGGGACAGGGGCCTTAACAGATACGCAGTATTTT. This sequence encodes CASSAGTGALTDTQYF. Full variable domain (missing parts from reference TRBV19 and TRBJ2-3): DGGITQSPKYLFRKEGQNVTLSCEQNLNHDAMYWYRQDPGQGLRLIYYSQIVNDFQKGDIAEGYSVSREKKESFPLTVTSAQKNPTAFYLCASSAGTGALTDTQYFGPGTRLTVL.

The V gene is TRBV5-5, the J gene TRBJ2-3, with 7 positions matching TRBD2. Germline assignment: CDR1 SGHKS and CDR2 YYEKEE (reference sequence). This CDR3 region has 16 residues. V lost 0 bases, J lost 0 bases, and 4 bases stayed unmatched. The CDR3 loop reads CASSLAAGVSTDTQYF. DNA of the CDR3: TGTGCCAGCAGCTTGGCTGCGGGGGTCAGCACAGATACGCAGTATTTT.